What follows are 25 T cell receptor beta chains derived from one specimen sequenced in a study of patients and donors after allogeneic stem cell transplantation. One entry per CDR3 protein results from TCRdb running MiXCR on the RT-PCR reads. Of 920,000 or so distinct CDR3 sequences listed, around 17% are singletons. What was sequenced was blood, either unsorted or a sorted T cell fraction (not recorded which). The receptor set was obtained from a human donor who was either an allogeneic HSCT recipient or a stem cell or donor lymphocyte infusion donor (not recorded which). It is not recorded whose cells these are; they may come from a transplant donor.

The rearrangement joins TRBV2 to TRBJ1-1; a weak D match, TRBD1 (6 bases). Trimming removed 7 bases from V and 7 bases from J, with 13 bases in between. CDR1 and CDR2 (germline): SNHLY, FYNNEI. The CDR3 extends over 12 amino acids. The CDR3, as DNA: TGTGCCAGCACGAGACAGGCTGGTGAAGCTTTCTTT. Its translation is CASTRQAGEAFF.

This clonotype has more than one count but fewer than ten. The chain uses TRBV2 and TRBJ1-5; D may be TRBD1 (5 bases). Trimming removed 0 bases at V and 7 bases at J, with 13 bases between. Germline values: CDR1 SNHLY, CDR2 FYNNEI. The CDR3 sequence is 15 residues long. CDR3 coding DNA: TGTGCCAGCAGTGAAGCGCTTCGGACACTCCAGCCCCAGCATTTT. Its translation is CASSEALRTLQPQHF.

This clonotype was counted between two and nine times. This chain uses TRBV20-1 with TRBJ2-7; perhaps TRBD2 as D (6 bases). The CDR3 sequence is 13 residues long. V lost 3 bases and J 2 bases, leaving 11 bases between the germline ends. Per the germline V gene, CDR1 is DFQATT and CDR2 is SNEGSKA (reference sequence). For the CDR3, the DNA is TGCAGTGCTAGGCGGAGGGCTACCTACGAGCAGTACTTC. This translates into CSARRRATYEQYF.

The chain links TRBV19 to TRBJ1-1, with TRBD1 as a possible D gene (6 bases). Germline values: CDR1 LNHDA, CDR2 SQIVND (reference sequence). The V end was cut by 6 bases, the J end by 10 bases, with 18 bases between. CDR3 length equals 13 residues. CDR3 amino acids: CASSLRGTSRAFF. The DNA for the CDR3 is TGTGCCAGTAGCCTCAGGGGTACCTCTCGAGCTTTCTTT.

This rearrangement joins TRBV6-2 or TRBV6-3 to TRBJ1-5, with a weak D call TRBD1 (6 bases). V dropped 7 bases and J dropped 5 bases, with 15 bases sitting between them. CDR1 MNHEY and CDR2 SVGEGT come from the germline V gene. The CDR3 is 14 amino acids. In DNA, the CDR3 is TGTGCCAGCATACCCAGGGGTTCCGATCAGCCCCAGCATTTT. Translated: CASIPRGSDQPQHF.

In its sample, this clonotype was seen a few times. The chain has TRBV12-3 or TRBV12-4 and TRBJ2-3, with a possible D match to TRBD2 (5 bases). This CDR3 has 15 amino acids. Between the trimmed V and J ends, which lost 2 bases and 2 bases, there was a span of 11 bases. The CDR3 protein is CASSLKLDPTDTQYF. The CDR3 DNA reads as TGTGCCAGCAGTTTAAAACTAGACCCCACAGATACGCAGTATTTT.

This clonotype was seen a handful of times. The rearrangement uses TRBV12-3 or TRBV12-4 and TRBJ1-4; maybe TRBD1 (5 bases). Trimming pared 7 bases from V and 10 bases from J, leaving 13 bases between. The CDR3 runs to 12 residues. Here the CDR3 reads CASTPGGGKLFF. In DNA form, the CDR3 reads TGTGCCAGCACCCCCGGGGGGGGAAAACTGTTTTTT.

This clonotype was detected ten times or more. The V and J genes are TRBV27 and TRBJ1-1; 8 positions match TRBD1. From germline, CDR1 is MNHEY and CDR2 SMNVEV (reference sequence). V was clipped by 7 bases and J by 7 bases; unmatched bases: 14. The CDR3 runs 15 residues. CDR3 loop: CASIWRDRPNIEAFF. For the CDR3, the DNA is TGTGCCAGCATTTGGAGGGACAGGCCGAATATTGAAGCTTTCTTT.

This clonotype showed up just a few times. CDR3 in amino acids: CASSSDTSGSTDTQYF. For the CDR3, the DNA is TGTGCCAGCAGCTCAGACACTAGCGGGAGCACAGATACGCAGTATTTT. The rearrangement uses TRBV4-2 and TRBJ2-3, with TRBD2 identical over 9 bases. The CDR3 is 16 amino acids. Trimming took 5 bases from V and 0 from J; bases not matched to a gene: 6. Germline V CDR1 and CDR2: LGHNA, YNFKEQ.

The chain uses TRBV18 and TRBJ1-2, with D maybe TRBD1 (6 bases). The germline V gene has CDR1 KGHSH and CDR2 LQKENI. V lost 1 base and J 9 bases, leaving 15 bases between the germline ends. The CDR3 has 14 amino acids. CDR3 bases: TGTGCCAGCTCACCACGTATAGGACAGTTAAGCTACACCTTC. As protein: CASSPRIGQLSYTF. The variable domain in full, with the rest retrieved from reference TRBV18 and TRBJ1-2, is NAGVMQNPRHLVRRRGQEARLRCSPMKGHSHVYWYRQLPEEGLKFMVYLQKENIIDESGMPKERFSAEFPKEGPSILRIQQVVRGDSAAYFCASSPRIGQLSYTFGSGTRLTVV.

This clonotype was seen a few times. V and J are TRBV29-1 and TRBJ2-1, with 9 bases fitting TRBD1. This CDR3 spans 14 amino acids. The V gene end was trimmed by 6 bases and the J gene end by 4 bases; junction bases not matched to a gene: 7. Germline V lookup: CDR1 SQVTM, CDR2 ANQGSEA. The CDR3 nucleotides are TGCAGCGTCACACCGGGACAGGGTTACAATGAGCAGTTCTTC. Its protein is CSVTPGQGYNEQFF.

This clonotype has a handful of counts. V usage is TRBV12-3 or TRBV12-4 and J usage is TRBJ2-7; 8 bases fit TRBD1. V lost 6 bases to trimming and J lost 5 bases; unmatched junction nucleotides: 3. The length of the CDR3 is 12 residues. DNA for the CDR3: TGTGCCAGCAGCCCGGGACAGGACGAGCAGTACTTC. Its protein is CASSPGQDEQYF.

There are a few counts of this clonotype. The chain combines TRBV12-3 or TRBV12-4 with TRBJ2-1; D is perhaps TRBD2 (7 bases). CDR3 length equals 16 residues. Trimming pared 4 bases from V and 5 bases from J, leaving 18 bases between. The CDR3 region has the DNA TGTGCCAGCAGTTATTTCGGCGGGGGCCGCCACAATGAGCAGTTCTTC. It codes for CASSYFGGGRHNEQFF.

The rearrangement links TRBV12-3 or TRBV12-4 to TRBJ2-1, with TRBD2 as a possible D gene (8 bases). Between the trimmed V and J ends, which lost 0 bases and 6 bases, there was a span of 18 bases. CDR3 size: 17 residues. CDR3 region: CASSLARGAGGINEQFF. The DNA for the CDR3 is TGTGCCAGCAGTTTAGCGCGGGGGGCAGGGGGAATCAATGAGCAGTTCTTC.

This clonotype was counted only a few times. The chain carries TRBV7-6 and TRBJ1-4; no firm D call. The length of the CDR3 is 14 residues. Germline V gives CDR1 SGHVS, CDR2 FNYEAQ. V dropped 2 bases and J dropped 4 bases, with 8 bases sitting between them. As DNA, the CDR3 is TGTGCCAGCAGCTTACGCAGAAGTAATGAAAAACTGTTTTTT. This gives the protein CASSLRRSNEKLFF. The variable domain in full, with the rest retrieved from reference TRBV7-6 and TRBJ1-4, is GAGVSQSPRYKVTKRGQDVALRCDPISGHVSLYWYRQALGQGPEFLTYFNYEAQQDKSGLPNDRFSAERPEGSISTLTIQRTEQRDSAMYRCASSLRRSNEKLFFGSGTQLSVL.

This clonotype was picked up a small number of times. The genes are TRBV5-1 and TRBJ2-1; D gene uncertain. Deletions cut 0 bases from V and 6 bases from J, with 19 bases between. CDR1 SGHRS and CDR2 YFSETQ come from the germline V gene. The length of the CDR3 is 17 residues. CDR3 loop: CASSLAGRVRTPNEQFF. The CDR3 DNA sequence: TGCGCCAGCAGCTTGGCCGGCCGGGTCAGGACCCCCAATGAGCAGTTCTTC.

Written as DNA, the CDR3 is TGTGCCAGCAGGCCGGGACAGTTACGGAGTCAGCCCCAGCATTTT. It specifies CASRPGQLRSQPQHF. The rearrangement links TRBV6-1 to TRBJ1-5; TRBD1 aligns across 7 bases. In germline, CDR1 is MNHNS, CDR2 SASEGT. The CDR3 is 15 amino acids. Trimming at V came to 6 bases and at J to 6 bases, leaving 11 bases not matched to a gene.

This clonotype was seen a few times. The rearrangement uses TRBV27 and TRBJ2-4; 7 bases map to TRBD1. The germline gives CDR1 MNHEY, CDR2 SMNVEV (reference sequence). Trimming at V came to 2 bases and at J to 0 bases, leaving 13 bases not matched to a gene. The CDR3 spans 19 residues. This chain's CDR3 is CASSLRSGTATLAKNIQYF. DNA for the CDR3: TGTGCCAGCAGTTTAAGGTCTGGGACAGCGACCTTAGCCAAAAACATTCAGTACTTC.

The CDR3 bases are TGCGCCAGCAGCCAAGATATTTTCGGCGGGACAGCGAACACCGGGGAGCTGTTTTTT. It translates to CASSQDIFGGTANTGELFF. The chain has TRBV4-3 and TRBJ2-2, with a possible D match to TRBD1 (7 bases). Trimming stripped 0 bases from V and 0 bases from J, with 17 bases between. CDR3 length equals 19 residues. CDR1 and CDR2 from the germline V gene are LGHNA and YSLEER.

V and J are TRBV20-1 and TRBJ1-1; D may be TRBD1 (5 bases). The germline V and J ends were trimmed by 6 bases and 4 bases, with 18 bases remaining between them. The CDR3 spans 14 residues. Germline CDR1 and CDR2: DFQATT and SNEGSKA (reference sequence). The CDR3 bases are TGCAGTGCGCTCTACCGGCAGGGAGTCACTGAAGCTTTCTTT. This encodes CSALYRQGVTEAFF.

J is TRBJ1-1 and V is TRBV18; tentatively, D is TRBD1 (6 bases). V was trimmed by 3 bases and J by 1 base, leaving 18 bases between them. The CDR3 is made up of 17 amino acids. CDR1 and CDR2 (germline): KGHSH, LQKENI. In nucleotides, the CDR3 is TGTGCCAGCTCACCTGCAAAACCGGGACAAAGGAACACTGAAGCTTTCTTT. This translates into CASSPAKPGQRNTEAFF.

V is TRBV10-3 and J is TRBJ2-7; D might be TRBD1 or TRBD2, each matching 5 bases. This CDR3 is 15 amino acids long. With 4 bases removed from V and 2 bases from J, the gap between germline ends came to 15 bases. CDR1 and CDR2 (germline): ENHRY, SYGVKD. CDR3 in DNA: TGTGCCATCAGTGCCCACCGGGACCTTGCCTACGAGCAGTACTTC. This codes for CAISAHRDLAYEQYF.

The rearrangement links TRBV19 to TRBJ1-1; D gene uncertain. The V end lost 7 bases, the J end lost 4 bases, and 19 bases lay between the germline ends. CDR3 length: 15 residues. In germline, CDR1 is LNHDA, CDR2 SQIVND (reference sequence). The CDR3 nucleotides read TGTGCCAGTACCTTCGGACCAAAAGGGAGCACTGAAGCTTTCTTT. Translating it yields CASTFGPKGSTEAFF.

The chain combines TRBV2 with TRBJ1-4; possibly TRBD1 for D (6 bases). CDR1 and CDR2 from the germline V gene are SNHLY and FYNNEI. The V end was cut by 8 bases, the J end by 4 bases, with 11 bases between. The CDR3 is 13 residues long. The CDR3 spells CASRTAYNEKLFF. The CDR3 nucleotides read TGTGCCAGCCGGACAGCCTATAATGAAAAACTGTTTTTT.

This clonotype was found a few times. This sequence joins TRBV6-2 or TRBV6-3 and TRBJ2-1, with TRBD2 matching 10 bases. The CDR3 totals 15 residues. Per the germline V gene, CDR1 is MNHEY and CDR2 is SVGEGT. Losses at the gene ends were 5 bases for V and 4 bases for J; bases not matched to a gene: 5. The CDR3 coding sequence is TGTGCCAGCAGTCGCGGACTAGCGGTATACAATGAGCAGTTCTTC. Its translation is CASSRGLAVYNEQFF.